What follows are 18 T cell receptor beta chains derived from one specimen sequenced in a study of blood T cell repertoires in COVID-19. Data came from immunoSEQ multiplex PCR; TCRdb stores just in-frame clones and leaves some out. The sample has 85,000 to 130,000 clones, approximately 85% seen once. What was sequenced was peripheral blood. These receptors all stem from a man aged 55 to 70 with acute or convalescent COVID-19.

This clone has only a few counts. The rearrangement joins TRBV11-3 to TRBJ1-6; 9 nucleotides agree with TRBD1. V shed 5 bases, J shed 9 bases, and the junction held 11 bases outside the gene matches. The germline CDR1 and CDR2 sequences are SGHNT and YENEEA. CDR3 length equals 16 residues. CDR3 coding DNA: TGTGCCAGCAGCCTACTTGACAGGGGGAGGAGTTCACCCCTCCACTTT. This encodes CASSLLDRGRSSPLHF.

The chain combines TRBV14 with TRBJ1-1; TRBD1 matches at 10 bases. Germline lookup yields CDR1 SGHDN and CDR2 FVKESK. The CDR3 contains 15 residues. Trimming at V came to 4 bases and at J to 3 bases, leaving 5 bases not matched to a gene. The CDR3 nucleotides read TGTGCCAGCAGCCCGACAGGGGGCGCGTACACTGAAGCTTTCTTT. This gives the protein CASSPTGGAYTEAFF.

In DNA, the CDR3 is TGTGCCAGCAGCAAAGCCGTACTAGCGGGAGATTACGAGCAGTACTTC. Translated: CASSKAVLAGDYEQYF. J is TRBJ2-7 and V is TRBV21-1; the listed D gene, TRBD2, was not tested against the DNA. TRBV21-1 is deemed a pseudogene. The CDR3 is 16 residues long.

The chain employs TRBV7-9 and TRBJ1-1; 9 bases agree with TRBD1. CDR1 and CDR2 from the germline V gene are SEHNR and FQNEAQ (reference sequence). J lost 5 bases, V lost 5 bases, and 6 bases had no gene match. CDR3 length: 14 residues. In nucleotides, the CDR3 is TGTGCCAGCAGCGAGGGACAGGGTTGGACTGAAGCTTTCTTT. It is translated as CASSEGQGWTEAFF.

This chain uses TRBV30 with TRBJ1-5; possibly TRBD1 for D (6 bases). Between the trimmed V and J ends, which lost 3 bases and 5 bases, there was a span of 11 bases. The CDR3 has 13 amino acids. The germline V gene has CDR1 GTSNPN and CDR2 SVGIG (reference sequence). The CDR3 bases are TGTGCCTGGAGCAGGGGAGCGGATCAGCCCCAGCATTTT. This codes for CAWSRGADQPQHF.

CDR3 sequence reads: CASGLVQGAQGANVLTF. The DNA for the CDR3 is TGTGCTAGTGGTTTGGTTCAGGGGGCGCAAGGGGCCAACGTCCTGACTTTC. The rearrangement links TRBV12-5 to TRBJ2-6; 8 bases map to TRBD1. Germline-derived CDR1 and CDR2 are LGHNT and FRNRAP. The length of the CDR3 is 17 residues. The junction had 5 bases not matched to a gene; V was cut back by 0 bases and J by 4 bases.

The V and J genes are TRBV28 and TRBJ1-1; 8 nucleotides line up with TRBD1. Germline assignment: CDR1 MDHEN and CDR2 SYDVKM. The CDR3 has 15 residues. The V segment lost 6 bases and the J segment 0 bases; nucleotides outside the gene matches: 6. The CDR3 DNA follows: TGTGCCAGCAGCGGGACAGGTATGGTGAACACTGAAGCTTTCTTT. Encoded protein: CASSGTGMVNTEAFF.

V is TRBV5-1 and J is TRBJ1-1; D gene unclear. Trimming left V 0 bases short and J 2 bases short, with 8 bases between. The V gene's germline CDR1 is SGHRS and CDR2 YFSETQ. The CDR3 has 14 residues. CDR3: CASSLALINTEAFF. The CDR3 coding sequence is TGCGCCAGCAGCTTGGCACTCATAAACACTGAAGCTTTCTTT.

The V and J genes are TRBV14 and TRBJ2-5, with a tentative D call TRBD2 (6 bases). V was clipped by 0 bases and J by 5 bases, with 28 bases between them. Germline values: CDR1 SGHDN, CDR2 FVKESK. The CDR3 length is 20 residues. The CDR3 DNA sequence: TGTGCCAGCAGCCAAGACTCCCCCGAGAAGCAACCTAGCGACCGGGAGACCCAGTACTTC. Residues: CASSQDSPEKQPSDRETQYF.

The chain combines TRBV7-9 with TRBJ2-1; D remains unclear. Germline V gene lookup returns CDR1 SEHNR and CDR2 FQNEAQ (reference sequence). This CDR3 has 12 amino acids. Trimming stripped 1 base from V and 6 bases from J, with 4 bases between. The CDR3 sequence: CASSLVSNEQFF. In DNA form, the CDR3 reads TGTGCCAGCAGCTTAGTTAGCAATGAGCAGTTCTTC. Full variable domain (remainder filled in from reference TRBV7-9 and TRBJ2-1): DTGVSQNPRHKITKRGQNVTFRCDPISEHNRLYWYRQTLGQGPEFLTYFQNEAQLEKSRLLSDRFSAERPKGSFSTLEIQRTEQGDSAMYLCASSLVSNEQFFGPGTRLTVL.

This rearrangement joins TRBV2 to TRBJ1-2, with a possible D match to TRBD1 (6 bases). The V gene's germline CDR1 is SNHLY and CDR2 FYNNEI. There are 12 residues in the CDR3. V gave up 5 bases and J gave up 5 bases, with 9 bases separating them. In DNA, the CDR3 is TGTGCCAGCAGTCGGGACACTTATGGCTACACCTTC. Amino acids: CASSRDTYGYTF.

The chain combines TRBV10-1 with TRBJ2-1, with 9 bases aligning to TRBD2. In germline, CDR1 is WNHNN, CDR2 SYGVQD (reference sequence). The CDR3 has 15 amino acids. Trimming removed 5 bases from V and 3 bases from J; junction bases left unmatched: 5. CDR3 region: CASSKAGGYYNEQFF. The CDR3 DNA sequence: TGCGCCAGCAGTAAAGCGGGGGGTTACTACAATGAGCAGTTCTTC.

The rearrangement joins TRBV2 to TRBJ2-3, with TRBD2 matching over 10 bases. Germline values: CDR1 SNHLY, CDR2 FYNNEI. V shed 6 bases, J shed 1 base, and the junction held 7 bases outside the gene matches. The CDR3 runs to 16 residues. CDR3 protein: CASSPTSGFGTDTQYF. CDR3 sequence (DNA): TGTGCCAGCAGCCCGACTAGCGGGTTTGGCACAGATACGCAGTATTTT.

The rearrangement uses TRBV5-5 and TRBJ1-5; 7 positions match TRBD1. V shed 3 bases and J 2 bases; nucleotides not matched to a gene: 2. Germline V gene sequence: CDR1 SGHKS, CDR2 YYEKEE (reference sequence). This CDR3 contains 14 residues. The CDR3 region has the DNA TGTGCCAGCAGCTACACAGGGGGCAATCAGCCCCAGCATTTT. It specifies CASSYTGGNQPQHF.

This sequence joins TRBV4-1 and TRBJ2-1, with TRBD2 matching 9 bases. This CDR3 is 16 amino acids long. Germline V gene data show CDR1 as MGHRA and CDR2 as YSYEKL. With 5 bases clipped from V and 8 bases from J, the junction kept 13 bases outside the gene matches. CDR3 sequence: CASSTPRAGGSHEQFF. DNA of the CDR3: TGCGCCAGCAGCACCCCGAGAGCGGGAGGTTCCCATGAGCAGTTCTTC.

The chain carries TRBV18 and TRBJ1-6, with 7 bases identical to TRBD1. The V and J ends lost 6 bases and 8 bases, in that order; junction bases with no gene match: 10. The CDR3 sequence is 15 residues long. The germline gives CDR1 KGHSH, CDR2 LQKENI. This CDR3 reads CASSPRQGRDSPLHF. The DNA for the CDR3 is TGTGCCAGCTCTCCCCGACAGGGTCGGGATTCACCCCTCCACTTT.

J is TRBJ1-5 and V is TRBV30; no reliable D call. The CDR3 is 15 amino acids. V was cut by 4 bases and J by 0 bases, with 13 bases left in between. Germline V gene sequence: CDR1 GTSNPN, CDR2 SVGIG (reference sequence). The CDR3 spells CAWTGKTYSNQPQHF. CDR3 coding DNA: TGTGCCTGGACAGGAAAAACATATAGCAATCAGCCCCAGCATTTT.

The CDR3 DNA follows: TGTGCCAGCAGCCCCGGGAGAGGGACAGGAGGGAACACCGGGGAGCTGTTTTTT. This sequence encodes CASSPGRGTGGNTGELFF. The V call is TRBV9, the J call TRBJ2-2, with 8 bases fitting TRBD1. Germline-derived CDR1 and CDR2 are SGDLS and YYNGEE. The CDR3 loop spans 18 amino acids. J gave up 1 base and V 4 bases, and 12 bases lay outside the gene matches.